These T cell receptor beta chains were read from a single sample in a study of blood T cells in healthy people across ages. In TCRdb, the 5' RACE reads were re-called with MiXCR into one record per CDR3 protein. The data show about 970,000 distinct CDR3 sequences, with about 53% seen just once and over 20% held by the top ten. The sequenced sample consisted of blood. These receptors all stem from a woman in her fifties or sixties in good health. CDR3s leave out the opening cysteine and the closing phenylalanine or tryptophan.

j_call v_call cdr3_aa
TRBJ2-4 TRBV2 ASSEKGGAGYNEQY
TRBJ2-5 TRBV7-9 ASTSSETQY
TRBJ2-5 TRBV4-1 ASRRTGFQETQY
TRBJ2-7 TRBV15 ATSRDLGTSGYEQY
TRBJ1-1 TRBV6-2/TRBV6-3 ASSLGISEAF
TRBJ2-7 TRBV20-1 SAKLVSYEQY
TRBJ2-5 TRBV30 AWSVGLAGVETQY
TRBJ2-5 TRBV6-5 ASSTGVQETQY
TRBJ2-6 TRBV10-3 AISEDLGANVLT
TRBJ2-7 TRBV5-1 ASSLVPGAYEQY
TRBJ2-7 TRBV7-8 ASNLGAGLSSYEQY
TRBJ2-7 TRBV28 ASRETGRYEQY
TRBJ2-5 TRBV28 ASRQQGIETQY
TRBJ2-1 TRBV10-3 AIGLAQTDEQF
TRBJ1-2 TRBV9 ASSQRRVGPGETSNYGYT
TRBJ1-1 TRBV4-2 ASSQVAGQGAEAF
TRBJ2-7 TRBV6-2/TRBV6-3 ASREGRYEQY
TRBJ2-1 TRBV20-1 SAREGGGLGAHNEQF
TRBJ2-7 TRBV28 ASSWETRGSYEQY
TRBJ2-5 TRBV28 ASSSRGLAGVETQY
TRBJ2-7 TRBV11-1 ASRDLVGYEQY
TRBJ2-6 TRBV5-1 ASSISRADGANVLT
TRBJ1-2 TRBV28 ASSSGQGGGYT